This T cell receptor (beta chain) is drawn from a study of T cells in Graves' hyperthyroidism and ophthalmopathy. Whole-study findings and limits: Ophthalmopathy was identified by the model a median roughly 6.5 months ahead of onset.

The CDR3 contains 18 residues. The germline V gene encodes CDR1 MNHEY and CDR2 SVGEGT. J lost 2 bases, V lost 6 bases, and 9 bases had no gene match. There were TCR beta CDR3 regions amplified from RNA transcripts. Primed by the HTBI set, a first-round RT-PCR was run on the TCR CDR3. TCRdb called the multiplex PCR reads again in MiXCR, with one record for every CDR3 protein. The profile shows 490,000 or so distinct CDR3 sequences, approximately 20% of them singletons. Comment on this clonotype: Its specificity is not known.

The rearrangement uses TRBV6-2 or TRBV6-3 and TRBJ2-2, with 13 bases aligning to TRBD2. The TCR comes from a man aged 40-49 years with Graves' ophthalmopathy. The sequencing input was blood. Here the CDR3 DNA reads TGTGCCAGCAGGGGGATCGGACTAGCGGGGGCAAACACCGGGGAGCTGTTTTTT. Its protein is CASRGIGLAGANTGELFF.